The TCR beta chain under discussion was sequenced for a study of T cell responses to AZD1222 COVID-19 vaccine. Assay used: immunoSEQ multiplex PCR; TCRdb lists only in-frame clones, some missing. The sample has approximately 110,000 clones, 88% seen once. The germline V gene encodes CDR1 LNHDA and CDR2 SQIVND (reference sequence). The V gene lost 6 bases and the J gene lost 1 base, with 9 bases spanning the gap. This CDR3 is built from 13 residues. General study findings and limits: The reported proportion of spike-specific TCRs targeting unmutated variant regions was nearly half.

To note about this clone: Its matching antigen is unknown.

This TCR came from an adult in good health. The specimen was peripheral blood, collected on day 0 of AZD1222 vaccination. This chain connects TRBV19 to TRBJ1-2, with D uncertain. The CDR3 sequence: CASRIDGNYGYTF. The CDR3 DNA reads as TGTGCCAGTAGAATCGACGGTAACTATGGCTACACCTTC. Filled out from reference TRBV19 and TRBJ1-2, the complete variable domain reads DGGITQSPKYLFRKEGQNVTLSCEQNLNHDAMYWYRQDPGQGLRLIYYSQIVNDFQKGDIAEGYSVSREKKESFPLTVTSAQKNPTAFYLCASRIDGNYGYTFGSGTRLTVV.